This T cell receptor beta chain is from a study of cytotoxic CD8 clonotypes in ibrutinib-treated CLL. Study at large: Response samples were taken after a median of around twelve months on treatment, range 6 to 36.

The CDR3 is 18 residues long. Looked up from germline, CDR1 is MGHRA and CDR2 is YSYEKL. V was trimmed by 4 bases and J by 4 bases, leaving 25 bases between them. Clones were sequenced by immunoSEQ multiplex PCR, and TCRdb holds only the in-frame ones, with some missing. Of hundreds of thousands of clones in the sample, just under 80% are singletons; the top ten hold 5.5% to 8%. To note about this clone: Its specificity is not known.

Overall study results and limits: The study found baseline clonality above age-matched healthy donors, tracking circulating CD8+ T-cell counts.

The receptor comes from a human donor with chronic lymphocytic leukemia. Sequencing was performed on PBMCs, taken before ibrutinib treatment. The V call is TRBV4-1, the J call TRBJ1-2; TRBD1 is a possible D gene (5 bases). CDR3 in DNA: TGCGCCAGCAGCCGACTACCGGGACGTATAAACGACAGCTATGGCTACACCTTC. Amino acids: CASSRLPGRINDSYGYTF.